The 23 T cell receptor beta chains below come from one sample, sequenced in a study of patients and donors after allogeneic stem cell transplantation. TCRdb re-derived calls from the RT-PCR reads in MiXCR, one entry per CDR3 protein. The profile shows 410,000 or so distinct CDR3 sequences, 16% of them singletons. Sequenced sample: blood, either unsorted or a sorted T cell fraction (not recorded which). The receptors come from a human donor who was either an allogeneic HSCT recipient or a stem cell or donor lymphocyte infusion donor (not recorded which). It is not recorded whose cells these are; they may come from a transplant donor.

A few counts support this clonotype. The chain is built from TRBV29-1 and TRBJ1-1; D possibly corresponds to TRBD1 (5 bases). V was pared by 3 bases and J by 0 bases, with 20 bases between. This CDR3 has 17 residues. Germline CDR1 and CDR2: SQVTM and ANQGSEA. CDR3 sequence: CSVDPSGTRVMNTEAFF. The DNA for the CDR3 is TGCAGCGTTGACCCTTCGGGGACTAGGGTTATGAACACTGAAGCTTTCTTT.

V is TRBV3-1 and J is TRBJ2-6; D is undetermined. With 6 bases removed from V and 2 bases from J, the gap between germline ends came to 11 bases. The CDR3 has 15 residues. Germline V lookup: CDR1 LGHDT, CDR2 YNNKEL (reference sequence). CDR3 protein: CASSHKLAGANVLTF. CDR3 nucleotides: TGTGCCAGCAGTCATAAGCTTGCTGGGGCCAACGTCCTGACTTTC.

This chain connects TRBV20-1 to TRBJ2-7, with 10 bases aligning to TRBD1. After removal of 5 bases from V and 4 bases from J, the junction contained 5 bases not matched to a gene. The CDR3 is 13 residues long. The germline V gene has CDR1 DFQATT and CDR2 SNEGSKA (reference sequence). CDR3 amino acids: CSADRTGGYEQYF. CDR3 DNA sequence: TGCAGTGCTGACCGGACAGGGGGATACGAGCAGTACTTC.

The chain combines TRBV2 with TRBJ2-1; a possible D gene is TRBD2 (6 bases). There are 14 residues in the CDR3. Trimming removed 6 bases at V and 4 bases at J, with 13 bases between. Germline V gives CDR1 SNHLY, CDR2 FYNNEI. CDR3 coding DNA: TGTGCCAGCAGCGTGGTAGCGGTTTACAATGAGCAGTTCTTC. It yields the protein CASSVVAVYNEQFF.

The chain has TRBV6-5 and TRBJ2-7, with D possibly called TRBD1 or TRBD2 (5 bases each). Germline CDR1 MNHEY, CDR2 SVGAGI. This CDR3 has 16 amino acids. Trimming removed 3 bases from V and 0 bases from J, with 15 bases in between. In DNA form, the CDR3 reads TGTGCCAGCAGTTATTACGGCAGGGACCCCTCCTACGAGCAGTACTTC. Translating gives CASSYYGRDPSYEQYF.

Here the CDR3 DNA reads TGCAGTGCTAGCGGACTAGCGGGAGGTCGCTACAATGAGCAGTTCTTC. Translated: CSASGLAGGRYNEQFF. The chain employs TRBV20-1 and TRBJ2-1; 14 bases align to TRBD2. This CDR3 has 16 amino acids. The germline CDR1 and CDR2 sequences are DFQATT and SNEGSKA (reference sequence). The trim removed 3 bases at V and 3 bases at J, leaving 4 bases unmatched.

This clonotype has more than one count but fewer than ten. In DNA, the CDR3 is TGTGCCAGCAGCACCATAAAGGCGTCCGACACCGGGGAGCTGTTTTTT. It encodes CASSTIKASDTGELFF. V is TRBV9 and J is TRBJ2-2; D remains ambiguous. The V and J ends lost 4 bases and 3 bases respectively, with 16 bases between them. CDR1 and CDR2 (germline): SGDLS, YYNGEE. The CDR3 runs to 16 residues. The complete variable domain, with remaining parts taken from reference TRBV9 and TRBJ2-2, reads DSGVTQTPKHLITATGQRVTLRCSPRSGDLSVYWYQQSLDQGLQFLIQYYNGEERAKGNILERFSAQQFPDLHSELNLSSLELGDSALYFCASSTIKASDTGELFFGEGSRLTVL.

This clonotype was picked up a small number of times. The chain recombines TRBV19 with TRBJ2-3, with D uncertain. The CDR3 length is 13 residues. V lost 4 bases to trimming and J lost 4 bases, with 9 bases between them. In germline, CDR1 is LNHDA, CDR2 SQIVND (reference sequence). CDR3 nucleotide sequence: TGTGCCAGTAGTACCCCCTTTTCAGATACGCAGTATTTT. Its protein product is CASSTPFSDTQYF.

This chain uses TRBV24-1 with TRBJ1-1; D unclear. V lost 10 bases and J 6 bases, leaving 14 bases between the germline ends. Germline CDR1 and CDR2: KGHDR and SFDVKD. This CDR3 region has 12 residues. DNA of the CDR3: TGTGCCACAGACCGGGTTGGGGCTGAAGCTTTCTTT. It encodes CATDRVGAEAFF.

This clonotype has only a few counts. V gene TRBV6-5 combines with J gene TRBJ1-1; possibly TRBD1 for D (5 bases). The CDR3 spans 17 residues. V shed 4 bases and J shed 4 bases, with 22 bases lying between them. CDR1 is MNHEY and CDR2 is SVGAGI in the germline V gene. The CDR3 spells CASSSNRGGVRGTEAFF. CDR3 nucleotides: TGTGCCAGCAGTTCCAATAGAGGAGGGGTAAGGGGCACTGAAGCTTTCTTT.

CDR3 sequence reads: CSAIQIGRGYEQYF. CDR3 nucleotide sequence: TGCAGTGCTATACAAATAGGACGGGGCTACGAGCAGTACTTC. This chain connects TRBV20-1 to TRBJ2-7, with D maybe TRBD2 (5 bases). Germline CDR1 and CDR2: DFQATT and SNEGSKA (reference sequence). This CDR3 contains 14 residues. Trimming took 4 bases from V and 3 from J, leaving 16 bases between them.

CDR3 in DNA: TGTGCCAGCAGGCTTAAGCAGGGTCGGGCCTACGAGCAGTACTTC. It yields the protein CASRLKQGRAYEQYF. V is TRBV6-1 and J is TRBJ2-7, with a tentative D call TRBD1 (5 bases). V lost 6 bases to trimming and J lost 2 bases, with 17 bases between them. CDR3 length equals 15 residues. CDR1 is MNHNS and CDR2 is SASEGT in the germline V gene.

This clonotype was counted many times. The DNA of the CDR3 is TGTGCCAGCAGCCCTCCGGGCAGGGAAAAACTGTTTTTT. Translated, it gives CASSPPGREKLFF. The chain uses TRBV13 and TRBJ1-4; no firm D call. V lost 5 bases, J lost 8 bases, and 12 bases lay in between. Germline CDR1 PRHDT, CDR2 FYEKMQ (reference sequence). The CDR3 contains 13 residues.

The CDR3 is CASSKERQSGVYSYEQYF. The CDR3 DNA reads TGTGCCAGCAGCAAAGAACGCCAATCAGGGGTTTACTCCTACGAGCAGTACTTC. The J gene is TRBJ2-7, the V gene TRBV21-1; the D call of TRBD1 is as the table states it, not checked on the DNA. TRBV21-1 counts as a pseudogene. There are 18 residues in the CDR3.

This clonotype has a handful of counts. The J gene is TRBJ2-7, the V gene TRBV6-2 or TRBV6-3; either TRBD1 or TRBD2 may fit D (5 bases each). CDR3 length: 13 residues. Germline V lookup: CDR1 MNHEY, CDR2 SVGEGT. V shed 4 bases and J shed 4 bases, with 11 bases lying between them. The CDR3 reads CASSWPGRYEQYF. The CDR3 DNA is TGTGCCAGCAGTTGGCCAGGGAGATACGAGCAGTACTTC.

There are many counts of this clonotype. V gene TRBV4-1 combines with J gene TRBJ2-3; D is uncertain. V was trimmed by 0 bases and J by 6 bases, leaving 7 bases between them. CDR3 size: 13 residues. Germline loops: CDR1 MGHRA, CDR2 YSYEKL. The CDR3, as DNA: TGCGCCAGCAGCCAAGATTCCGGGGATACGCAGTATTTT. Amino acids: CASSQDSGDTQYF.

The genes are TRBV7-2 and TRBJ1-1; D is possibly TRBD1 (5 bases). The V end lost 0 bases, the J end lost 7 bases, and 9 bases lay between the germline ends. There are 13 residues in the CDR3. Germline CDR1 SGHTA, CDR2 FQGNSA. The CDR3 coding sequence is TGTGCCAGCAGCTTAGCGGGGACCATTGAAGCTTTCTTT. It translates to CASSLAGTIEAFF. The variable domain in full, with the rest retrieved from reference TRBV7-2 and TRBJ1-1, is GAGVSQSPSNKVTEKGKDVELRCDPISGHTALYWYRQSLGQGLEFLIYFQGNSAPDKSGLPSDRFSAERTGGSVSTLTIQRTQQEDSAVYLCASSLAGTIEAFFGQGTRLTVV.

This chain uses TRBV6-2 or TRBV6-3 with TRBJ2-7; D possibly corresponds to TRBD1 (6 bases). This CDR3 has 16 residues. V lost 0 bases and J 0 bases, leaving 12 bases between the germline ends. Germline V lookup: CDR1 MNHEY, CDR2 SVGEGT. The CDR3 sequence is CASSYSTGTLSYEQYF. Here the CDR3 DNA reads TGTGCCAGCAGTTACTCGACAGGAACCCTCTCCTACGAGCAGTACTTC.

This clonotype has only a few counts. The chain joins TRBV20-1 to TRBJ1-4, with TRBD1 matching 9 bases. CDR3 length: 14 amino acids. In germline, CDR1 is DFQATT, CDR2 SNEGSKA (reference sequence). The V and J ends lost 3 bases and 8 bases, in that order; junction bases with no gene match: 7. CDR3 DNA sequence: TGCAGTGCTAGTCAGGGGACAGGGTCCGAAAAACTGTTTTTT. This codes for CSASQGTGSEKLFF.

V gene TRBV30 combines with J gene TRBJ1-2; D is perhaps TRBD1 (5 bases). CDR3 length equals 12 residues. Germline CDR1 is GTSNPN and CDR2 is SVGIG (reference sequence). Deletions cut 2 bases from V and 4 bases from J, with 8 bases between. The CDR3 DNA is TGTGCCTGGAGTAGACAGCCCTATGGCTACACCTTC. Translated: CAWSRQPYGYTF.

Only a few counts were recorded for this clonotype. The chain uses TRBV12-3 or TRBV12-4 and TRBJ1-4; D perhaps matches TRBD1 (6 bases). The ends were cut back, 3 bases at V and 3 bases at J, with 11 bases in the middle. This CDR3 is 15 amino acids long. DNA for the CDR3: TGTGCCAGCAGTTTGTGGGGGCGAGCTAATGAAAAACTGTTTTTT. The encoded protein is CASSLWGRANEKLFF.

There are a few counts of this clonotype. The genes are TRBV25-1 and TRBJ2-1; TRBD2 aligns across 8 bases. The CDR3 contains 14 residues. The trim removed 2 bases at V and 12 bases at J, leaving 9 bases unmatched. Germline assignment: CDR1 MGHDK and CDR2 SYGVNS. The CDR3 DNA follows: TGTGCCAGCAGTGAAGGGGCCCAAGCGGGAGTGCAGTTCTTC. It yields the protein CASSEGAQAGVQFF.

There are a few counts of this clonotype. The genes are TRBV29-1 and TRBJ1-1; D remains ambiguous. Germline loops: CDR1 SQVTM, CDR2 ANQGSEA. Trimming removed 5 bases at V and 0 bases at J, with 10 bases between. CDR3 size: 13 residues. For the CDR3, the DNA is TGCAGCGTTAAGTGGAACGTGAACACTGAAGCTTTCTTT. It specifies CSVKWNVNTEAFF.